This entry is about one TCR beta chain. Its antigen is still unknown. The data derive from a study of cytomegalovirus exposure and HLA in healthy donors. General study findings and limits: CMV serostatus was the sole immune exposure data available. As was reported, the HLA-A and HLA-B alleles of most subjects were accurately predicted from TCR beta sequences. Looking again later, the authors saw that most CMV-associated TCR beta chains seemed HLA-restricted.

The PCR made use of 60 Vbeta and 13 Jbeta primers. Sequencing used immunoSEQ multiplex PCR; TCRdb keeps in-frame clones, though not all of them. The table shows about 160,000 clones, with around 77% occurring only once. Germline CDR1 and CDR2: SEHNR and FQNEAQ (reference sequence). The length of the CDR3 is 14 residues. V lost 3 bases to trimming and J lost 4 bases; unmatched junction nucleotides: 3. The receptor was isolated from a woman aged 40-49 years in good health and CMV-seronegative. The sample taken for sequencing was PBMCs. The chain couples TRBV7-9 to TRBJ2-3, with 8 bases matching TRBD1. This CDR3 is CASSFGQGSDTQYF. DNA of the CDR3: TGTGCCAGCAGCTTTGGACAGGGCTCAGATACGCAGTATTTT.